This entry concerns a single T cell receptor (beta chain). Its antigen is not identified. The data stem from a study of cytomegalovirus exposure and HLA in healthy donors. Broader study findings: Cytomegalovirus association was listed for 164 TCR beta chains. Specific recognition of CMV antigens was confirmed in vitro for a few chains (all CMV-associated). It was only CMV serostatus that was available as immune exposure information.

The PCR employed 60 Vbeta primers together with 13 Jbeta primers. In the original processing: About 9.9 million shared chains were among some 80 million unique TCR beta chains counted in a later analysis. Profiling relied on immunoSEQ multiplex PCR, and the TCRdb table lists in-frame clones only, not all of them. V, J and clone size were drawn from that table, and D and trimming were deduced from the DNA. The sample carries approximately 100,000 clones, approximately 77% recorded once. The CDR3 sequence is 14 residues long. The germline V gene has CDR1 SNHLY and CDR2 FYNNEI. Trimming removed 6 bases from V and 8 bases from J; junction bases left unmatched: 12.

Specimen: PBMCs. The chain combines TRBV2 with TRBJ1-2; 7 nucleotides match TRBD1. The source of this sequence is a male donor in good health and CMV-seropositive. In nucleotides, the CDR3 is TGTGCCAGCAGCCTACAGGGGCCGGATGGAGGCTACACCTTC. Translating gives CASSLQGPDGGYTF.